This T cell receptor beta chain originates from a study of T cell responses to AZD1222 COVID-19 vaccine. Study observations and caveats: The donor group comprised mostly white British people and more females; the analysis possibly underestimated clonal diversity.

CDR1 is MNHEY, CDR2 SVGAGI, per germline. Trimming shortened V by 4 bases and J by 8 bases, and 15 bases separated the two germline ends. The length of the CDR3 is 14 residues. Comments on this clone: Its antigen is as yet unknown.

The assay was immunoSEQ multiplex PCR, and TCRdb's table has in-frame clones only and misses some. The sample has approximately 83,000 clones, approximately 90% seen once; the top ten hold 4.5% to 5.5%. The origin of this receptor is an adult in good health. The material was peripheral blood, obtained on day 0 of MenACWY control vaccination. The rearrangement uses TRBV6-5 and TRBJ2-1, with D possibly being TRBD1 (6 bases). CDR3: CASSSLGGRDEQFF. The CDR3 DNA reads TGTGCCAGCAGTTCCCTAGGGGGTAGGGATGAGCAGTTCTTC.